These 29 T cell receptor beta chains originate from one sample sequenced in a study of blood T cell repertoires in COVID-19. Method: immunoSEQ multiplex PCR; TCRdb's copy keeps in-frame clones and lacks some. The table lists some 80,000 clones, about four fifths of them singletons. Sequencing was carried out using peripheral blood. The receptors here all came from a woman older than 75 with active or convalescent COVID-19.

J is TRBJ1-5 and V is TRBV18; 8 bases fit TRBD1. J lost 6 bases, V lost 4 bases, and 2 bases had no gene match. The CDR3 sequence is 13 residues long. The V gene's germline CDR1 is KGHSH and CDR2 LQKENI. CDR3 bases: TGTGCCAGCTCACAGGACAGGGTTCAGCCCCAGCATTTT. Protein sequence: CASSQDRVQPQHF.

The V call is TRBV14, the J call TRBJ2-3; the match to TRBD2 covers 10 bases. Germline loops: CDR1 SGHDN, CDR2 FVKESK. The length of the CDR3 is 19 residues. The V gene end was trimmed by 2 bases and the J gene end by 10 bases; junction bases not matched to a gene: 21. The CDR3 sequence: CASSQLGASGRIEAWPQYF. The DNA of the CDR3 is TGTGCCAGCAGCCAATTGGGAGCTAGCGGGAGAATCGAAGCGTGGCCGCAGTATTTT.

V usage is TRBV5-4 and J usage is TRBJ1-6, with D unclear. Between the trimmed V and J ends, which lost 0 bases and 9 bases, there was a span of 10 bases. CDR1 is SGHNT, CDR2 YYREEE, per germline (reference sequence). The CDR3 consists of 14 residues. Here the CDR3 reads CASSLGGDGSPLHF. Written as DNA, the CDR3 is TGTGCCAGCAGCTTGGGAGGTGATGGTTCACCCCTCCACTTT.

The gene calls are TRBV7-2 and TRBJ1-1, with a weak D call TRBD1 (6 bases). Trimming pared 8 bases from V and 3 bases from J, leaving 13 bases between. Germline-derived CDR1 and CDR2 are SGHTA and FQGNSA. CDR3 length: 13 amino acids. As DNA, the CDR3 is TGTGCCAGCGTACGGGACATTTACACTGAAGCTTTCTTT. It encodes CASVRDIYTEAFF.

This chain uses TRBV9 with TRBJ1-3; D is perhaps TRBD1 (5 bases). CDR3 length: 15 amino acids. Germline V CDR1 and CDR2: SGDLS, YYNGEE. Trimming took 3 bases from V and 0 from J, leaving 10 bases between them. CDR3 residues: CASSGQWASGNTIYF. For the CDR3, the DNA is TGTGCCAGCAGCGGACAGTGGGCCTCTGGAAACACCATATATTTT. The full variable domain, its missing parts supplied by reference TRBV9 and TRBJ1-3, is DSGVTQTPKHLITATGQRVTLRCSPRSGDLSVYWYQQSLDQGLQFLIQYYNGEERAKGNILERFSAQQFPDLHSELNLSSLELGDSALYFCASSGQWASGNTIYFGEGSWLTVV.

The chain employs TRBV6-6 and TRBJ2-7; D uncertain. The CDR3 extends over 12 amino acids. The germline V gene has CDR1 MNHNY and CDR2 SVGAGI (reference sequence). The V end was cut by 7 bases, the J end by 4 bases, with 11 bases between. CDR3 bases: TGTGCCAGCAATCATCAAACTTACGAGCAGTACTTC. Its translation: CASNHQTYEQYF.

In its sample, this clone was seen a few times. The CDR3 nucleotides are TGCGCCAGCAGCCAAGTTAGGGGTTCACCCCTCCACTTT. Its translation: CASSQVRGSPLHF. V usage is TRBV4-3 and J usage is TRBJ1-6, with D possibly being TRBD1 (5 bases). The V end was cut by 1 base, the J end by 9 bases, with 7 bases between. The CDR3 has 13 amino acids. Germline values: CDR1 LGHNA, CDR2 YSLEER.

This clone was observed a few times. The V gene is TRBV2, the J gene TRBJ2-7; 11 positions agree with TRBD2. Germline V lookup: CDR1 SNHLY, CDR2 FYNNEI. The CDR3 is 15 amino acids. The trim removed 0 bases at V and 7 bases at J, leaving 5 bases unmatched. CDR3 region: CASSEAWGLAEEQYF. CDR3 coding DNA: TGTGCCAGCAGTGAAGCTTGGGGACTAGCGGAAGAGCAGTACTTC.

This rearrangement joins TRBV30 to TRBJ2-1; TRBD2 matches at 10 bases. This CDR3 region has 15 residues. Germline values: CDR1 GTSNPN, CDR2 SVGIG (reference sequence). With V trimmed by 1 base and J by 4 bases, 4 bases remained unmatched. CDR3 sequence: CAWSATSGPYNEQFF. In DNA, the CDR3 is TGTGCCTGGAGTGCGACTAGCGGGCCGTACAATGAGCAGTTCTTC.

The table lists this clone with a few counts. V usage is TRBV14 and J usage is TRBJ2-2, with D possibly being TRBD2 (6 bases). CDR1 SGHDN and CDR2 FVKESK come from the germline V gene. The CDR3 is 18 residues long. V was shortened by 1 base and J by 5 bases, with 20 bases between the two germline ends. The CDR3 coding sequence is TGTGCCAGCAGCCAAGCCATTCCAGGGTTTAGCGGAACCGGGGAGCTGTTTTTT. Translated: CASSQAIPGFSGTGELFF. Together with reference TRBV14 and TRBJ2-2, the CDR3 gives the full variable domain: EAGVTQFPSHSVIEKGQTVTLRCDPISGHDNLYWYRRVMGKEIKFLLHFVKESKQDESGMPNNRFLAERTGGTYSTLKVQPAELEDSGVYFCASSQAIPGFSGTGELFFGEGSRLTVL.

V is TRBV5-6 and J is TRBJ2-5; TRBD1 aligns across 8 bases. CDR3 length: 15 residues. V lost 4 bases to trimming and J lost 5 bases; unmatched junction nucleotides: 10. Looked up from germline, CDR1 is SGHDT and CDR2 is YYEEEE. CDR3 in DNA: TGTGCCAGCAGCACCGGACAGGGCCTTAGGGAGACCCAGTACTTC. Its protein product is CASSTGQGLRETQYF.

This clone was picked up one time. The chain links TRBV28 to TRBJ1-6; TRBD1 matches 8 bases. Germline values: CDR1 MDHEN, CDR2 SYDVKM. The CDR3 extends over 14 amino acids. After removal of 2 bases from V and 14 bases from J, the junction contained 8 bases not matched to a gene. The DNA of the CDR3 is TGTGCCAGCAGTTTAAAAACAGGGGGAGGGGCCCTCCACTTT. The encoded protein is CASSLKTGGGALHF.

CDR3 residues: CASSLGRTQETQYF. The CDR3 DNA reads TGCGCCAGCAGCTTGGGGAGGACGCAAGAGACCCAGTACTTC. The chain links TRBV5-1 to TRBJ2-5; perhaps TRBD2 as D (5 bases). The V end lost 0 bases, the J end lost 2 bases, and 8 bases lay between the germline ends. The CDR3 is made up of 14 amino acids. Germline CDR1 and CDR2: SGHRS and YFSETQ.

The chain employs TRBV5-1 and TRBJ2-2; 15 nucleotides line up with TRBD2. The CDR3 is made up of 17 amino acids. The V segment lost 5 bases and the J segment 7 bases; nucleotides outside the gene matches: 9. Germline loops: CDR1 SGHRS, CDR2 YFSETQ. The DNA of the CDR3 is TGCGCCAGCAGGCGGACTAGCGGGAGGGCAAGCGTCGGGGAGCTGTTTTTT. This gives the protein CASRRTSGRASVGELFF.

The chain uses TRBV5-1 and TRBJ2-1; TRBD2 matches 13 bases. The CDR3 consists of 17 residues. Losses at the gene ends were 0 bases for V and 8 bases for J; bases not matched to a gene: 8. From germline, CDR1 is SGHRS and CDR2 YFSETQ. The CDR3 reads CASSLARLAGGRDEQFF. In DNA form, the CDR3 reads TGCGCCAGCAGCTTGGCCCGACTAGCGGGAGGCAGGGATGAGCAGTTCTTC.

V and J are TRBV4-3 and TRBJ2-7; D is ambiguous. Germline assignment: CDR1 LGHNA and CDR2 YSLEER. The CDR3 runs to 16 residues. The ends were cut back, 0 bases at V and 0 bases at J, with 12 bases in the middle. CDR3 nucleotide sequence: TGCGCCAGCAGCCAAGATCCAGGTACCCACTCCTACGAGCAGTACTTC. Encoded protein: CASSQDPGTHSYEQYF.

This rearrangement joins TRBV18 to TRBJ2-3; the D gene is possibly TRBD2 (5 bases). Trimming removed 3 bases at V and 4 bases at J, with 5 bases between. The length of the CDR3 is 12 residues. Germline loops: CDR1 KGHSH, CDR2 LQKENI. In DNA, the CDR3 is TGTGCCAGCTCACCCGGGGCAGATACGCAGTATTTT. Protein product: CASSPGADTQYF.

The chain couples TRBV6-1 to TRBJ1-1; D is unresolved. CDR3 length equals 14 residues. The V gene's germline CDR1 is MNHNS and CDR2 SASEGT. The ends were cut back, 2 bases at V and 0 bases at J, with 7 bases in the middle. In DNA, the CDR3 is TGTGCCAGCAGTGAAATGAGTATGAACACTGAAGCTTTCTTT. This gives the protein CASSEMSMNTEAFF.

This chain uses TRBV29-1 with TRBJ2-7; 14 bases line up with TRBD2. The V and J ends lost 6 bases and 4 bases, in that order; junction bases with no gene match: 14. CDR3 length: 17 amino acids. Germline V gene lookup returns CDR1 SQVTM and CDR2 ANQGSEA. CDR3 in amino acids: CSVQNKPTSGRAYEQYF. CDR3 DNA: TGCAGCGTCCAAAACAAACCGACTAGCGGGAGGGCGTACGAGCAGTACTTC.

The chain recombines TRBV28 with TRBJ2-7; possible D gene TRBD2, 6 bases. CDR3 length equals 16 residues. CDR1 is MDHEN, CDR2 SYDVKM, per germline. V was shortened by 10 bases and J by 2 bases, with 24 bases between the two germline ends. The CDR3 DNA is TGTGCCATCTCAGCCCCCCGACTAGATCGTGCCTACGAGCAGTACTTC. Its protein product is CAISAPRLDRAYEQYF.

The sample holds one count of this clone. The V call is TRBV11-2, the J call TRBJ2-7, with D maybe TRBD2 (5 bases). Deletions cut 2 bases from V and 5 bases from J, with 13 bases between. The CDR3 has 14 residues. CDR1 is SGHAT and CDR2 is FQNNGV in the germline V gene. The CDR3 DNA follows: TGTGCCAGCAGCTTATCGGGAACCGAGCACGAGCAGTACTTC. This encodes CASSLSGTEHEQYF.

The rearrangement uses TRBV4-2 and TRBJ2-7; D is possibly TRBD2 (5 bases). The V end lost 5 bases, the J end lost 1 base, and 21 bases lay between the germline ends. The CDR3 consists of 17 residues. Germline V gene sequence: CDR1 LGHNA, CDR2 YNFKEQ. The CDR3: CASSLASSVLGSYEQYF. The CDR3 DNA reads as TGTGCCAGCAGCTTAGCGTCCTCCGTCTTGGGGTCCTACGAGCAGTACTTC.

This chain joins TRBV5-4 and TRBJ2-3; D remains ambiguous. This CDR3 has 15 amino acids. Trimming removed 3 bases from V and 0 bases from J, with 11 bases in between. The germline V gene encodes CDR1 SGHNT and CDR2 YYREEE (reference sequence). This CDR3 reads CASSSPYTSTDTQYF. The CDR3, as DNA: TGTGCCAGCAGCTCGCCGTATACTAGCACAGATACGCAGTATTTT. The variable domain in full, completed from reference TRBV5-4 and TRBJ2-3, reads ETGVTQSPTHLIKTRGQQVTLRCSSQSGHNTVSWYQQALGQGPQFIFQYYREEENGRGNFPPRFSGLQFPNYSSELNVNALELDDSALYLCASSSPYTSTDTQYFGPGTRLTVL.

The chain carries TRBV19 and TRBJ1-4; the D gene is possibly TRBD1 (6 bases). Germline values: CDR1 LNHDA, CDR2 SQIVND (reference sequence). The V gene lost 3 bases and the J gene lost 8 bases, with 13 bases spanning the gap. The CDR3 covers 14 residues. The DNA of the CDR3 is TGTGCCAGTAGTATTGCGGGGGGCGGAGAAAAACTGTTTTTT. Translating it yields CASSIAGGGEKLFF.

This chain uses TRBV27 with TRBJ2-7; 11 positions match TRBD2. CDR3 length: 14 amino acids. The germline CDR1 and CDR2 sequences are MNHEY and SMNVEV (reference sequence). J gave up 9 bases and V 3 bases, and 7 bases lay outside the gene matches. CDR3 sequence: CASSFGLAGLRQYF. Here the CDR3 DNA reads TGTGCCAGCAGTTTCGGACTAGCGGGCTTGAGGCAGTACTTC.

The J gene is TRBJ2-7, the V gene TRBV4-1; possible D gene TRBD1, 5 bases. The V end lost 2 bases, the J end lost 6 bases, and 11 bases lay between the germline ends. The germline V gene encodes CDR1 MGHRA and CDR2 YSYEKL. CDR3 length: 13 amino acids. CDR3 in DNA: TGCGCCAGCAGCCAACGGCAGGGATCCGAGCAGTACTTC. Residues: CASSQRQGSEQYF.

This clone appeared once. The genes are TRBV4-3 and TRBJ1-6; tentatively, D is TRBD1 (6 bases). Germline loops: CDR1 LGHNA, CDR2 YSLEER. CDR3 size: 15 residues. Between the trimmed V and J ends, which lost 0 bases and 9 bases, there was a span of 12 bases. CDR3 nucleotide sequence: TGCGCCAGCAGCCAAGACGCAGGGGTGACTTCACCCCTCCACTTT. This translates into CASSQDAGVTSPLHF.

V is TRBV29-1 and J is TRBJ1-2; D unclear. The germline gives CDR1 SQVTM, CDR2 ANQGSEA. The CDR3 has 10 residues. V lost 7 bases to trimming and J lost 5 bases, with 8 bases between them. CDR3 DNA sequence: TGCAGCGCCGGAGATTATGGCTACACCTTC. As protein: CSAGDYGYTF.

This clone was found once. In DNA, the CDR3 is TGTGCCAGCAGCAGGGGGCTAGACTATGGCTACACCTTC. Its translation: CASSRGLDYGYTF. The V and J genes are TRBV6-5 and TRBJ1-2; 8 nucleotides match TRBD1. The V segment lost 6 bases and the J segment 3 bases; nucleotides outside the gene matches: 3. The CDR3 spans 13 residues. The germline CDR1 and CDR2 sequences are MNHEY and SVGAGI.